This T cell receptor beta chain emerged from a study of blood T cell repertoires in COVID-19. Study at large: Samples representing acute and convalescent COVID-19 were sourced from the United States, Italy and Spain. PBMCs, B-cell-depleted T cells, or T cells were the source of the cDNA or gDNA that made up the material.

In the original processing: Nucleated cell counts were estimated from reference gene primer amplification. Assay used: immunoSEQ multiplex PCR; TCRdb lists only in-frame clones, some missing. That table furnishes V, J and clone size, whereas the DNA furnished D and trimming. The data contain about 31,000 clones, about 90% of them singletons. Deletions cut 2 bases from V and 2 bases from J, with 9 bases between. Germline V CDR1 and CDR2: LNHDA, SQIVND (reference sequence). This CDR3 is built from 14 residues. The sequence was collected from a human donor in a cohort sampled during active COVID-19. Source material: peripheral blood. The chain joins TRBV19 to TRBJ2-5; no firm D call. The CDR3 sequence: CASSIMAGQETQYF. CDR3 sequence (DNA): TGTGCCAGTAGTATAATGGCAGGACAAGAGACCCAGTACTTC.